These T cell receptor beta chains were read from a single sample in a study of cytomegalovirus exposure and HLA in healthy donors. Here immunoSEQ multiplex PCR was the method, and the copy in TCRdb shows in-frame clones only, minus some. Here the sample spans hundreds of thousands of clones, 75% to 80% being singletons. Sequencing used PBMCs. The receptors shown here come from a male donor in good health and CMV-seronegative. Each CDR3 is given with its conserved first and last residue. D genes are given only for firm matches. For some rows the clone size is stated as once, few or many, or as a class when expanded; others skip it.

D gene: TRBD1
V gene: TRBV5-4
clone size: NA
CDR3 length: 16
J gene: TRBJ2-2
CDR3 DNA: TGTGCCAGCAGCACCGGACAGGGCAAAAACACCGGGGAGCTGTTTTTT
CDR3 protein: CASSTGQGKNTGELFF

D gene: NA
V gene: TRBV7-6
clone size: NA
CDR3 length: 15
J gene: TRBJ2-5
CDR3 DNA: TGTGCCAGCAGCTTATTTGCAGGGCTTGGAGAGACCCAGTACTTC
CDR3 protein: CASSLFAGLGETQYF

D gene: TRBD2
V gene: TRBV28
clone size: NA
CDR3 length: 16
J gene: TRBJ2-7
CDR3 DNA: TGTGCCAGCAGTTTATGGATCGGGGGGTCTCCCTACGAGCAGTACTTC
CDR3 protein: CASSLWIGGSPYEQYF

D gene: NA
V gene: TRBV30
clone size: NA
CDR3 length: 13
J gene: TRBJ1-1
CDR3 DNA: TGTGCCTGGAGGGGGGGAGGGAACACTGAAGCTTTCTTT
CDR3 protein: CAWRGGGNTEAFF

D gene: NA
V gene: TRBV7-2
clone size: NA
CDR3 length: 13
J gene: TRBJ1-1
CDR3 DNA: TGTGCCAGCAGCACGGACAGGAACACTGAAGCTTTCTTT
CDR3 protein: CASSTDRNTEAFF

D gene: TRBD2
V gene: TRBV25-1
clone size: once
CDR3 length: 14
J gene: TRBJ2-3
CDR3 DNA: TGTGCCAGCGCCGAGCGGGGCTCCACAGATACGCAGTATTTT
CDR3 protein: CASAERGSTDTQYF

D gene: NA
V gene: TRBV30
clone size: NA
CDR3 length: 14
J gene: TRBJ1-5
CDR3 DNA: TGTGCCTGGACAGTCCGGGAGAGCAATCAGCCCCAGCATTTT
CDR3 protein: CAWTVRESNQPQHF

D gene: TRBD2
V gene: TRBV6-5
clone size: NA
CDR3 length: 13
J gene: TRBJ2-7
CDR3 DNA: TGTGCCAGCGGGAGGGCCGGATCCTACGAGCAGTACTTC
CDR3 protein: CASGRAGSYEQYF

D gene: TRBD2
V gene: TRBV27
clone size: NA
CDR3 length: 17
J gene: TRBJ2-7
CDR3 DNA: TGTGCCAGCAGTTTATCAGGGACTAGCGGAACAACCTACGAGCAGTACTTC
CDR3 protein: CASSLSGTSGTTYEQYF

D gene: TRBD1
V gene: TRBV5-6
clone size: NA
CDR3 length: 14
J gene: TRBJ2-5
CDR3 DNA: TGTGCCAGCAGCCCGGGGGACAGGGGCGAGACCCAGTACTTC
CDR3 protein: CASSPGDRGETQYF

D gene: TRBD1
V gene: TRBV5-6
clone size: few
CDR3 length: 14
J gene: TRBJ2-7
CDR3 DNA: TGTGCCAGCGTAAGTGGGACAGGGAGATACGAGCAGTACTTC
CDR3 protein: CASVSGTGRYEQYF

D gene: NA
V gene: TRBV29-1
clone size: NA
CDR3 length: 12
J gene: TRBJ2-3
CDR3 DNA: TGCAGCATTGGGACTTCCACAGATACGCAGTATTTT
CDR3 protein: CSIGTSTDTQYF

D gene: TRBD1
V gene: TRBV6-1
clone size: NA
CDR3 length: 15
J gene: TRBJ1-5
CDR3 DNA: TGTGCCAGCAGCGGGACAGTATGGGGCAATCAGCCCCAGCATTTT
CDR3 protein: CASSGTVWGNQPQHF

D gene: NA
V gene: TRBV6-1
clone size: NA
CDR3 length: 15
J gene: TRBJ2-6
CDR3 DNA: TGTGCCAGCAGTGGAAGGAGCTCTGGGGCCAACGTCCTGACTTTC
CDR3 protein: CASSGRSSGANVLTF

D gene: NA
V gene: TRBV6-1
clone size: NA
CDR3 length: 14
J gene: TRBJ1-1
CDR3 DNA: TGTGCCAGCAGTGTTTACAGGGTAGACACTGAAGCTTTCTTT
CDR3 protein: CASSVYRVDTEAFF

D gene: NA
V gene: TRBV6-5
clone size: NA
CDR3 length: 13
J gene: TRBJ1-5
CDR3 DNA: TGTGCCAGCAGTGGGGAGAACCGACAGCCCCAGCATTTT
CDR3 protein: CASSGENRQPQHF

D gene: TRBD1
V gene: TRBV7-2
clone size: NA
CDR3 length: 13
J gene: TRBJ1-2
CDR3 DNA: TGTGCCAGCAGCCAGGGGGCCCCCTATGGCTACACCTTC
CDR3 protein: CASSQGAPYGYTF

D gene: TRBD2
V gene: TRBV10-3
clone size: NA
CDR3 length: 17
J gene: TRBJ2-1
CDR3 DNA: TGTGCCATCAGTGAGTCGAAGGCTAGCGGGGATAACAATGAGCAGTTCTTC
CDR3 protein: CAISESKASGDNNEQFF

D gene: TRBD1
V gene: TRBV28
clone size: NA
CDR3 length: 16
J gene: TRBJ1-2
CDR3 DNA: TGTGCCAGCAGTTTGCTACAGGGGGTCAATCCCCATGGCTACACCTTC
CDR3 protein: CASSLLQGVNPHGYTF

D gene: NA
V gene: TRBV21-1
clone size: NA
CDR3 length: 15
J gene: TRBJ2-7
CDR3 DNA: TGTGCCAGAAGTATTAAAATACAGGGGGCAGGCGAGCAGTACTTC
CDR3 protein: CARSIKIQGAGEQYF

D gene: NA
V gene: TRBV30
clone size: few
CDR3 length: 11
J gene: TRBJ2-7
CDR3 DNA: TGTGCCTGGAAGCGGGCCTACGAGCAGTACTTC
CDR3 protein: CAWKRAYEQYF

D gene: TRBD2
V gene: TRBV28
clone size: NA
CDR3 length: 16
J gene: TRBJ2-1
CDR3 DNA: TGTGCCAGCAGCCCAGCGGGAGCTCCCACCTACAATGAGCAGTTCTTC
CDR3 protein: CASSPAGAPTYNEQFF

D gene: NA
V gene: TRBV5-1
clone size: NA
CDR3 length: 11
J gene: TRBJ2-5
CDR3 DNA: TGCGCCAGCACTTCCGGGGAGACCCAGTACTTC
CDR3 protein: CASTSGETQYF

D gene: NA
V gene: TRBV27
clone size: NA
CDR3 length: 15
J gene: TRBJ2-1
CDR3 DNA: TGTGCCAGCAGTTTAGAGGGGGGGGGTTACAATGAGCAGTTCTTC
CDR3 protein: CASSLEGGGYNEQFF

D gene: TRBD1
V gene: TRBV7-2
clone size: NA
CDR3 length: 13
J gene: TRBJ2-1
CDR3 DNA: TGTGCCAGCAGCTTATCAGGGGGCAATGAGCAGTTCTTC
CDR3 protein: CASSLSGGNEQFF

D gene: NA
V gene: TRBV5-1
clone size: once
CDR3 length: 15
J gene: TRBJ1-4
CDR3 DNA: TGCGCCAGCAGCTTGTCGGCAGGGGTTTACGAAAAACTGTTTTTT
CDR3 protein: CASSLSAGVYEKLFF

D gene: NA
V gene: TRBV29-1
clone size: NA
CDR3 length: 15
J gene: TRBJ2-1
CDR3 DNA: TGCAGCGGCCGGGGGTTAGCGCGGGACTACAATGAGCAGTTCTTC
CDR3 protein: CSGRGLARDYNEQFF

D gene: NA
V gene: TRBV5-1
clone size: NA
CDR3 length: 15
J gene: TRBJ2-3
CDR3 DNA: TGCGCCAGCAGCTTGTCCTTTCCCAGCGCAGATACGCAGTATTTT
CDR3 protein: CASSLSFPSADTQYF

D gene: NA
V gene: TRBV5-6
clone size: NA
CDR3 length: 16
J gene: TRBJ1-5
CDR3 DNA: TGTGCCAGCAGCCTGGGGGCGGGTGCGAGCAATCAGCCCCAGCATTTT
CDR3 protein: CASSLGAGASNQPQHF

D gene: TRBD1
V gene: TRBV5-6
clone size: few
CDR3 length: 17
J gene: TRBJ2-2
CDR3 DNA: TGTGCCAGCAGCTTGGCCGGACAGGGGGCGGGCACCGGGGAGCTGTTTTTT
CDR3 protein: CASSLAGQGAGTGELFF

D gene: NA
V gene: TRBV7-2
clone size: NA
CDR3 length: 16
J gene: TRBJ2-4
CDR3 DNA: TGTGCCAGCAGCTTAGCCACGGGGGGCCCCAAAAACATTCAGTACTTC
CDR3 protein: CASSLATGGPKNIQYF

D gene: TRBD1
V gene: TRBV7-3
clone size: NA
CDR3 length: 15
J gene: TRBJ2-3
CDR3 DNA: TGTGCCAGCAGCTTAACGACAGGGTCCACAGATACGCAGTATTTT
CDR3 protein: CASSLTTGSTDTQYF

D gene: TRBD1
V gene: TRBV4-3
clone size: few
CDR3 length: 15
J gene: TRBJ1-1
CDR3 DNA: TGCGCCAGCAGCCAGCTATACAGGGGAGGAACTGAAGCTTTCTTT
CDR3 protein: CASSQLYRGGTEAFF

D gene: NA
V gene: TRBV5-1
clone size: NA
CDR3 length: 18
J gene: TRBJ2-1
CDR3 DNA: TGCGCCAGCAGCCTGAGAAGGGACTCTACAAGCTCCTACAATGAGCAGTTCTTC
CDR3 protein: CASSLRRDSTSSYNEQFF

D gene: TRBD1
V gene: TRBV28
clone size: NA
CDR3 length: 14
J gene: TRBJ1-1
CDR3 DNA: TGTGCCAGCAGACAAGGGGGCTCTAACACTGAAGCTTTCTTT
CDR3 protein: CASRQGGSNTEAFF

D gene: NA
V gene: TRBV18
clone size: NA
CDR3 length: 15
J gene: TRBJ2-7
CDR3 DNA: TGTGCCAGCTCACCATCCTCGGGAGTAACCTACGAGCAGTACTTC
CDR3 protein: CASSPSSGVTYEQYF

D gene: TRBD1
V gene: TRBV2
clone size: NA
CDR3 length: 14
J gene: TRBJ2-2
CDR3 DNA: TGTGCCAGCAGGACAGGGGCGAACACCGGGGAGCTGTTTTTT
CDR3 protein: CASRTGANTGELFF

D gene: NA
V gene: TRBV6-1
clone size: once
CDR3 length: 14
J gene: TRBJ2-3
CDR3 DNA: TGTGCCAGTGAACCCGGAGGGCCGGGAGATACGCAGTATTTT
CDR3 protein: CASEPGGPGDTQYF

D gene: NA
V gene: TRBV13
clone size: NA
CDR3 length: 13
J gene: TRBJ2-3
CDR3 DNA: TGTGCCAGCAGCTTACTTCGCACAGATACGCAGTATTTT
CDR3 protein: CASSLLRTDTQYF

D gene: NA
V gene: TRBV11-3
clone size: NA
CDR3 length: 15
J gene: TRBJ2-2
CDR3 DNA: TGTGCCAGCAGCTTAGGGACTTTGAACACCGGGGAGCTGTTTTTT
CDR3 protein: CASSLGTLNTGELFF

D gene: NA
V gene: TRBV12-5
clone size: NA
CDR3 length: 16
J gene: TRBJ2-2
CDR3 DNA: TGTGCTAGTGGTTTGACCCTTCTAGCCAACACCGGGGAGCTGTTTTTT
CDR3 protein: CASGLTLLANTGELFF

D gene: TRBD2
V gene: TRBV6-4
clone size: NA
CDR3 length: 15
J gene: TRBJ2-3
CDR3 DNA: TGTGCCAGCAGTGAGCGGGCTAGCGGGGCAGATACGCAGTATTTT
CDR3 protein: CASSERASGADTQYF

D gene: TRBD2
V gene: TRBV11-2
clone size: NA
CDR3 length: 19
J gene: TRBJ2-6
CDR3 DNA: TGTGCCAGCAGCTTAGAGGGACTAGCGGGGGGCTCTGGGGCCAACGTCCTGACTTTC
CDR3 protein: CASSLEGLAGGSGANVLTF

D gene: NA
V gene: TRBV5-1
clone size: NA
CDR3 length: 13
J gene: TRBJ1-2
CDR3 DNA: TGCGCCAGCAGCTTGGAAGGGACTGATGGCTACACCTTC
CDR3 protein: CASSLEGTDGYTF

D gene: TRBD1
V gene: TRBV7-2
clone size: NA
CDR3 length: 16
J gene: TRBJ1-6
CDR3 DNA: TGTGCCAGCAGCACCTCGACAGGGGACTTCCATTCACCCCTCCACTTT
CDR3 protein: CASSTSTGDFHSPLHF

D gene: NA
V gene: TRBV9
clone size: NA
CDR3 length: 15
J gene: TRBJ2-5
CDR3 DNA: TGTGCCAGCAGCGAGCCAAAATCGGGGGAAGAGACCCAGTACTTC
CDR3 protein: CASSEPKSGEETQYF

D gene: TRBD1
V gene: TRBV11-2
clone size: NA
CDR3 length: 16
J gene: TRBJ1-4
CDR3 DNA: TGTGCCAGCAGCTTACGGACAGGGACAACTAATGAAAAACTGTTTTTT
CDR3 protein: CASSLRTGTTNEKLFF

D gene: TRBD1
V gene: TRBV5-8
clone size: NA
CDR3 length: 13
J gene: TRBJ2-1
CDR3 DNA: TGTGCCAGCGCGTTGGGACAGATCAATGAGCAGTTCTTC
CDR3 protein: CASALGQINEQFF

D gene: TRBD1
V gene: TRBV5-1
clone size: NA
CDR3 length: 15
J gene: TRBJ2-5
CDR3 DNA: TGCGCCAGCAGCTTACAGGGGGCGCCCCGGGAGACCCAGTACTTC
CDR3 protein: CASSLQGAPRETQYF

D gene: NA
V gene: TRBV30
clone size: NA
CDR3 length: 13
J gene: TRBJ2-7
CDR3 DNA: TGTGCCTGGACACGGCAGGGTGGGTACGAGCAGTACTTC
CDR3 protein: CAWTRQGGYEQYF

D gene: NA
V gene: TRBV19
clone size: NA
CDR3 length: 13
J gene: TRBJ1-2
CDR3 DNA: TGTGCCAGTTCGTGGGGCAGACACTATGGCTACACCTTC
CDR3 protein: CASSWGRHYGYTF